This T cell receptor (beta chain) was found in a study of shared T cell receptors in the human thymus. Produced via immunoSEQ multiplex PCR; TCRdb's table is partial and in-frame only. The sample lists under 450,000 clones; around 95% were seen once. Trimming removed 8 bases at V and 9 bases at J, with 8 bases between. Per the germline V gene, CDR1 is MDHEN and CDR2 is SYDVKM. The CDR3 spans 9 residues. This clone was counted a few times. The chain employs TRBV28 and TRBJ2-7; D could derive from TRBD1 or TRBD2 (5 bases each). This receptor was obtained from a human donor. The sequenced material came from thymocytes. CDR3 protein: CASGAGQYF. CDR3 coding DNA: TGTGCCAGCGGGGCGGGGCAGTACTTC.